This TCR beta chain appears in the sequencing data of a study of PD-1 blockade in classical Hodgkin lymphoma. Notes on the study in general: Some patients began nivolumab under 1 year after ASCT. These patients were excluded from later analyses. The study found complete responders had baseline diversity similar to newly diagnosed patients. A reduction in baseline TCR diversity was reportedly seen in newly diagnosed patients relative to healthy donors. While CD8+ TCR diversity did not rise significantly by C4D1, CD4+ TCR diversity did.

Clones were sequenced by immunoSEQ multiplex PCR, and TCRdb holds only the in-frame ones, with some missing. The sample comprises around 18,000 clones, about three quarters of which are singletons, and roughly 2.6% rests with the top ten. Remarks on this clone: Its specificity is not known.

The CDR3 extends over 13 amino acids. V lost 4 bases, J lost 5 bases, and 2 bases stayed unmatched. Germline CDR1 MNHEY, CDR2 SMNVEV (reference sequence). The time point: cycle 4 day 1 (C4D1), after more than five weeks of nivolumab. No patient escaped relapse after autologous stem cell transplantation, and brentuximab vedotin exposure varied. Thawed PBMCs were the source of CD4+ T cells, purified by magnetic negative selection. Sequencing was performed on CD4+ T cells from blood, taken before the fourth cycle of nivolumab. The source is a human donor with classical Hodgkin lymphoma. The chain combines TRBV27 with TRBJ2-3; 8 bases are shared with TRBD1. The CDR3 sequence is CASSSDRGDTQYF. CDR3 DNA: TGTGCCAGCAGTTCCGACAGGGGAGATACGCAGTATTTT.